The entry below gives a single T cell receptor beta chain sequence along with its context. The data derive from a study of blood T cell repertoires in COVID-19. Overall study: The origin of the acute and convalescent COVID-19 samples was the United States, Italy and Spain. Sample material is recorded as cDNA or gDNA derived from T cells, B-cell-depleted T cells, or PBMCs.

The germline gives CDR1 ENHRY, CDR2 SYGVKD. Trimming left V 4 bases short and J 4 bases short, with 17 bases between. This CDR3 contains 15 residues. Authors' methods: Estimates of nucleated cell counts were drawn from the amplification of reference gene primers. Generated by immunoSEQ multiplex PCR, the TCRdb table keeps only in-frame clones and is missing some. V, J and clone size were drawn from that table, and D and trimming were deduced from the DNA. The profile shows 100,000 to 150,000 clones, more than 85% of them singletons. Seattle's enrolled individuals joined amid active infection and were then monitored longitudinally.

The chain recombines TRBV10-3 with TRBJ2-7; possible D gene TRBD2, 6 bases. The specimen sequenced was peripheral blood. The origin of this receptor is a man aged 55 to 70 with COVID-19, enrolled during active disease. The CDR3: CAISAAREVKYEQYF. CDR3 DNA sequence: TGTGCCATCAGTGCCGCCAGGGAGGTTAAATACGAGCAGTACTTC.